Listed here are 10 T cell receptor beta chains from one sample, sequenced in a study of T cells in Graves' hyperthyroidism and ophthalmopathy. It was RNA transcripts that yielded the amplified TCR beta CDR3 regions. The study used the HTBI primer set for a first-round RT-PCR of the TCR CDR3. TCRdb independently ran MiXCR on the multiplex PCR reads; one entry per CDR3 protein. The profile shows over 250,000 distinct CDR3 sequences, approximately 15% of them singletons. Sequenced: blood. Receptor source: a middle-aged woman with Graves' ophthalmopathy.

The CDR3 DNA reads as TGTGCCAGCAGCGTAGGAGAGGGAGGAGCGGTGGACAATGAGCAGTTCTTC. Encoded protein: CASSVGEGGAVDNEQFF. This chain joins TRBV9 and TRBJ2-1, with TRBD2 as a possible D gene (6 bases). V was cut by 0 bases and J by 5 bases, with 18 bases left in between. There are 17 residues in the CDR3. Germline assignment: CDR1 SGDLS and CDR2 YYNGEE.

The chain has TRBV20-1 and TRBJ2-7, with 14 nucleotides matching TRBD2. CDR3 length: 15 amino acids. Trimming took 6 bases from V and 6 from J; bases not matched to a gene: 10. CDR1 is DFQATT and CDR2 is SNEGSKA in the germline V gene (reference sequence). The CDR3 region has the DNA TGCAGTGCCCGAAGGACTAGCGGGAGGTTCGTCGAGCAGTACTTC. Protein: CSARRTSGRFVEQYF.

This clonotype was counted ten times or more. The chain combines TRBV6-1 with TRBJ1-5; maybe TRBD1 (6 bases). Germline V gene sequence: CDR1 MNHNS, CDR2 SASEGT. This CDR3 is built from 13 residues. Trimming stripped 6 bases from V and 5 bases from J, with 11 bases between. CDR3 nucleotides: TGTGCCAGCAGAGGGGGGGCACATCAGCCCCAGCATTTT. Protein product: CASRGGAHQPQHF.

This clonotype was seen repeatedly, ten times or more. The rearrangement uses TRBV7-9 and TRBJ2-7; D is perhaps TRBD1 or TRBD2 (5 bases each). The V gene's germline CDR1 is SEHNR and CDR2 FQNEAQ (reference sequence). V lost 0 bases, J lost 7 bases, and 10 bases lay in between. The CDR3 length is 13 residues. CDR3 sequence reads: CASSLASWGEQYF. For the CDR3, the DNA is TGTGCCAGCAGCTTAGCTTCATGGGGGGAGCAGTACTTC.

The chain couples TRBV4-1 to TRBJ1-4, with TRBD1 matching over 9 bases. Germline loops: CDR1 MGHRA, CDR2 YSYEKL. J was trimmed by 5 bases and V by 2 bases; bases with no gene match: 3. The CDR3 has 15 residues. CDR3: CASSQTGGENEKLFF. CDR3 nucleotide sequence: TGCGCCAGCAGCCAAACAGGGGGCGAGAATGAAAAACTGTTTTTT.

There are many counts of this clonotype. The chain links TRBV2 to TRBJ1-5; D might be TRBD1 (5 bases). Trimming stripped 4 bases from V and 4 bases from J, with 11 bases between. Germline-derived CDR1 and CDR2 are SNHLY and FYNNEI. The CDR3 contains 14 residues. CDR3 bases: TGTGCCAGCAGTGTGGAGGGGAAAAATCAGCCCCAGCATTTT. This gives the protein CASSVEGKNQPQHF.

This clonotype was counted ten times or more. This chain's CDR3 is CATSQGMGPQHF. The CDR3 DNA follows: TGTGCCACCTCCCAGGGGATGGGGCCCCAGCATTTT. The chain is built from TRBV15 and TRBJ1-5; the D gene is possibly TRBD1 (6 bases). The CDR3 loop spans 12 amino acids. The germline CDR1 and CDR2 sequences are LNHNV and YYDKDF (reference sequence). The V end was cut by 8 bases, the J end by 9 bases, with 14 bases between.

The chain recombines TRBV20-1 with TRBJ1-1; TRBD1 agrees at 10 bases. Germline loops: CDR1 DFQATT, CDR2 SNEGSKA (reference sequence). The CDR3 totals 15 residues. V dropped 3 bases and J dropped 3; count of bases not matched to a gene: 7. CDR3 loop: CSASRQGAGYTEAFF. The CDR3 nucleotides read TGCAGTGCTAGCAGACAGGGGGCAGGTTACACTGAAGCTTTCTTT.

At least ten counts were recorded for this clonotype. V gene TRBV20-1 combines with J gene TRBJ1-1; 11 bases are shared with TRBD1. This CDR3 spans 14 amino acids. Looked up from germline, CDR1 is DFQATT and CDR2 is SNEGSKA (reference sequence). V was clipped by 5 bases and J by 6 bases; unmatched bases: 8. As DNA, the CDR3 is TGCAGTGCTTGGCCGGGACAGGGGGACTCTGAAGCTTTCTTT. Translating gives CSAWPGQGDSEAFF.

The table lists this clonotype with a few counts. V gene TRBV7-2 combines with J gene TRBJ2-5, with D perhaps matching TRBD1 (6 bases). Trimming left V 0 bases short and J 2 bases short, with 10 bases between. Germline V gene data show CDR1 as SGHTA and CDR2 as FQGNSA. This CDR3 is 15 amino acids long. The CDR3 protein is CASSLALGQQETQYF. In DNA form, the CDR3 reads TGTGCCAGCAGCTTAGCGCTCGGACAGCAAGAGACCCAGTACTTC.